Sequencing of this T cell receptor (beta chain) was carried out in a study of CD8 T cells in ankylosing spondylitis. Study-wide findings and caveats: Reported data indicate significant enrichment of disease-linked clones within matched ankylosing spondylitis synovial fluid. Under 10 highly homologous variants formed a TCR beta motif that appeared characteristic of ankylosing spondylitis blood.

Comment on this clonotype: Its target is not known.

Germline CDR1 and CDR2: SGHRS and YFSETQ. The CDR3 length is 16 residues. V was pared by 2 bases and J by 3 bases, with 15 bases between. TCRdb reanalysed the 5' RACE reads using MiXCR and keeps one entry per CDR3 protein. The sample contains 700,000 or so distinct CDR3 sequences, around 20% of which appear only once. The chain employs TRBV5-1 and TRBJ2-1; D might be TRBD1 or TRBD2, each matching 5 bases. The TCR sequence derives from a male donor with ankylosing spondylitis. The sequencing input was blood, either unsorted or a sorted T cell fraction (not recorded which). Written as DNA, the CDR3 is TGCGCCAGCAGCTTACCCGGGACGAAGATCTACAATGAGCAGTTCTTC. Its protein product is CASSLPGTKIYNEQFF.